This is a list of T cell receptor beta chains from one sample in a study of T cell changes during pregnancy in multiple sclerosis. Clones were read by immunoSEQ multiplex PCR, and TCRdb kept only the in-frame ones, dropping some. Seen here are tens of thousands of clones, more than 75% observed once, and the top ten hold 3.5% to 5.5%. Specimen: peripheral blood, collected in the second trimester of pregnancy. Receptors originate from a female donor in good health, enrolled as a control in a pregnancy study. Both conserved end residues are part of each CDR3. The D gene is left open where the match is weak. The size entry is marked missing in some rows and otherwise reads once, few, many or a size class.

d_call	v_call	clone_size	j_call	cdr3_aa	cdr3_nt
TRBD2	TRBV5-1	.	TRBJ2-5	CASSLEGSGRAQTQYF	TGCGCCAGCAGCTTGGAAGGTAGCGGGAGGGCGCAGACCCAGTACTTC
.	TRBV19	.	TRBJ1-2	CASSMQGTLYGYTF	TGTGCCAGTAGTATGCAGGGGACCCTGTATGGCTACACCTTC
.	TRBV21-1	few	TRBJ2-1	CASSRKTVYNEQFF	TGTGCCAGCAGCAGAAAGACAGTCTACAATGAGCAGTTCTTC
TRBD1	TRBV19	.	TRBJ2-7	CASSNRGQSEQYF	TGTGCCAGTAGTAACAGGGGCCAGAGCGAGCAGTACTTC
TRBD1	TRBV5-4	.	TRBJ1-1	CASSSTGGVPEAFF	TGTGCCAGCAGCTCGACAGGGGGTGTTCCTGAAGCTTTCTTT
TRBD1	TRBV5-4	.	TRBJ2-6	CASSQRTGLISGANVLTF	TGTGCCAGCAGCCAGAGGACAGGGCTGATCTCTGGGGCCAACGTCCTGACTTTC
TRBD2	TRBV6-5	.	TRBJ2-7	CASSYAGAYNEQYF	TGTGCCAGCAGTTACGCGGGAGCTTACAACGAGCAGTACTTC
.	TRBV27	.	TRBJ2-2	CASSFSYARGSGELFF	TGTGCCAGCTCTTTCTCCTACGCTAGGGGCTCCGGGGAGCTGTTTTTT
TRBD1	TRBV5-1	.	TRBJ1-2	CASSPVGTANYGYTF	TGCGCCAGCAGCCCGGTCGGGACAGCTAACTATGGCTACACCTTC
.	TRBV18	.	TRBJ1-2	CASSPLGGKDYGYTF	TGTGCCAGCTCACCATTAGGGGGTAAAGACTACGGCTACACCTTC
TRBD2	TRBV15	.	TRBJ2-1	CATSRDRASGSLFF	TGTGCCACCAGCAGAGATCGGGCTAGCGGGAGTTTGTTCTTC
TRBD2	TRBV30	.	TRBJ2-1	CAWSAGTSGFQSSYNEQFF	TGTGCCTGGAGTGCCGGGACTAGCGGGTTCCAAAGCTCCTACAATGAGCAGTTCTTC
.	TRBV4-2	.	TRBJ2-1	CASSPPMVAIGEQFF	TGTGCCAGCAGCCCCCCGATGGTAGCGATCGGTGAGCAGTTCTTC
TRBD2	TRBV4-1	once	TRBJ2-3	CASSQEGSGGGNTQYF	TGCGCCAGCAGCCAAGAGGGTAGCGGGGGGGGAAATACGCAGTATTTT
.	TRBV4-1	.	TRBJ2-3	CASSQEGRGRGDTQYF	TGCGCCAGCAGCCAAGAAGGCAGGGGACGTGGAGATACGCAGTATTTT
.	TRBV5-6	.	TRBJ1-6	CASSLPGRLNSPLHF	TGTGCCAGCAGCCTTCCGGGTCGACTCAATTCACCCCTCCACTTT
.	TRBV18	few	TRBJ1-1	CASSLGAVEAFF	TGTGCCAGCTCACTAGGGGCGGTTGAAGCTTTCTTT
TRBD1	TRBV5-1	.	TRBJ1-1	CASSLRGQGANTEAFF	TGCGCCAGCAGCTTAAGAGGACAGGGGGCGAACACTGAAGCTTTCTTT
TRBD2	TRBV6-5	.	TRBJ2-1	CASSSGTRRDEQFF	TGTGCCAGCAGTTCTGGGACTAGGCGGGATGAGCAGTTCTTC
TRBD1	TRBV6-1	few	TRBJ2-7	CASREGQGETYEQYF	TGTGCCAGCAGGGAGGGACAGGGGGAAACCTACGAGCAGTACTTC
TRBD2	TRBV4-1	.	TRBJ2-4	CASSQGTSGQNIQYF	TGCGCCAGCAGCCAAGGGACTAGCGGTCAGAACATTCAGTACTTC
TRBD2	TRBV28	.	TRBJ2-2	CASSLLAGGGELFF	TGTGCCAGCAGTTTACTAGCGGGAGGCGGGGAGCTGTTTTTT
.	TRBV4-1	.	TRBJ1-1	CASSQENQDKRAFF	TGCGCCAGCAGCCAAGAGAATCAGGACAAACGAGCTTTCTTT
TRBD1	TRBV9	.	TRBJ1-2	CASSVGQGIRNYGYTF	TGTGCCAGCAGCGTAGGACAGGGTATAAGAAACTATGGCTACACCTTC
.	TRBV27	.	TRBJ2-6	CASSLSSGANVLTF	TGTGCCAGCAGTTTGAGCTCTGGGGCCAACGTCCTGACTTTC
TRBD1	TRBV6-4	.	TRBJ1-2	CASSPDRGYGYTF	TGTGCCAGCAGTCCTGACAGGGGCTATGGCTACACCTTC
TRBD1	TRBV5-4	.	TRBJ1-3	CASSAGTGRDTIYF	TGTGCCAGCAGCGCGGGGACAGGGAGGGACACCATATATTTT
.	TRBV6-1	once	TRBJ2-3	CASSEAERDTQYF	TGTGCCAGCAGTGAAGCGGAGAGAGATACGCAGTATTTT
TRBD2	TRBV2	.	TRBJ2-7	CAGGGGRHEQYF	TGTGCCGGGGGGGGAGGGCGACACGAGCAGTACTTC
TRBD1	TRBV15	.	TRBJ2-4	CATSRDPTGEAKNIQYF	TGTGCCACCAGCAGAGACCCGACAGGGGAAGCCAAAAACATTCAGTACTTC
TRBD2	TRBV15	.	TRBJ2-1	CATSRAREAGGSEQFF	TGTGCCACCAGCAGAGCGAGGGAAGCGGGGGGCAGTGAGCAGTTCTTC
.	TRBV18	.	TRBJ2-2	CASSPLGGTNTGELFF	TGTGCCAGCTCACCTCTTGGGGGGACGAACACCGGGGAGCTGTTTTTT
TRBD2	TRBV4-1	.	TRBJ2-2	CASSQVPSGGADTGELFF	TGCGCCAGCAGCCAAGTACCTAGCGGGGGGGCGGACACCGGGGAGCTGTTTTTT
TRBD2	TRBV7-8	once	TRBJ2-1	CASSPGGVAYNEQFF	TGTGCCAGCAGCCCGGGGGGGGTTGCGTACAATGAGCAGTTCTTC
.	TRBV9	once	TRBJ2-3	CASSVQGHSGADTQYF	TGTGCCAGCAGCGTCCAAGGACACTCTGGGGCAGATACGCAGTATTTT